This TCR beta chain was captured in a study of cytomegalovirus exposure and HLA in healthy donors (TCRdb year 2017). Some background on the complete study: According to an earlier analysis of several hundred of the donors, about 179 million T cells yielded 117 million unique TCR beta sequences and about 300 Gb of sequence data. An early release covering over 500 HLA-typed donors comprised roughly 300 gigabases of sequencing data and around 80 million unique TCR sequences. Of the 300 to 400 genotyped donors, approximately 80% fell in the genetic ancestry cluster associated with self-reported Caucasian donors. The study was designed to test whether signatures of past pathogen exposure could be identified by cataloging public T cell receptors. The study used immunosequencing to profile the T cell repertoires of under 700 subjects and linked those repertoires to cytomegalovirus serostatus. Along with the approximately 650-subject first cohort, a separate validation cohort of over 90 different subjects was used. The study combined high-throughput TCR immunosequencing, statistical association of individual TCRs with disease status, and machine learning to predict cytomegalovirus infection status. In a later analysis, previously published TCR beta repertoires from several hundred donors were re-analyzed and high-resolution HLA genotyping was added so that TCR occurrence patterns could be studied. Rather than using new phenotypic data, the later analysis identified candidate immune exposures from TCR beta sequences and from how often those sequences occurred across donors. An earlier analysis of nearly 600 of the donors applied high-throughput TCR beta sequencing to assess whether each TCR beta V gene segment acted as functional or pseudogenic. Donor age, sex, ethnicity and CMV serostatus were compiled together with the repertoire data. A later genetic analysis took genome-wide SNP genotypes for about 65% of the 666 donors and used that subset as a discovery cohort. Every repertoire in the discovery cohort had been generated on one and the same sequencing platform. HLA typing covered class I and class II loci at four-digit resolution. Typing coverage differed by locus: A, B, C, DRB1 and DQB1 were typed in roughly 629-630 donors, DQA1 in about 550, DPA1 in over 600, and DPB1 in approximately 450. Roughly five DR-DQ haplotypes were treated as single units for association and clustering because of strong linkage in the cohort. On average, roughly 250,000 unique TCR beta nucleotide sequences were sequenced per donor among 300 to 500 genotyped donors of the cohort, with around 19% of those sequences being non-productive. What the work shows at the level of the full study, not this receptor alone: A cluster of highly shared sequence variants was judged likely to be a technical artifact of the sequencing pipeline. Roughly uniform sequencing depth across donors was assumed in presence/absence analyses, although this assumption may not hold. In the study, 164 TCR beta chains were listed as associated with cytomegalovirus. Immune exposure information for the cohort was limited to CMV serostatus. Because the 87-base-pair reads could not distinguish some IMGT-functional V segments, including TRBV6-2 and TRBV6-3, those segments were excluded. A later analysis found that HLA-associated TCR beta chains were more clonally expanded and had lower generation probabilities than equally common non-associated chains. Over 15 rarely observed V segments, including chromosome 9 orphons, were excluded from the earlier analysis of about 610 of the donors because counts were too low. Because HLA typing was unavailable for some donors at each locus, only the typed subset was used in association tests. Linkage disequilibrium might explain the correlated functional status among segregating V segments, but an unknown experimental factor could not be excluded. Specific HLA alleles were associated with over 15,000 TCR beta sequences at a false discovery rate of 0.05 in a later analysis. In a later analysis, TCR association rates were found to vary across HLA loci, with the most associated TCRs seen for DRB1 alleles and the fewest for HLA-C alleles. A later genetic analysis reported fewer N-insertions in productive TCRs among donors in an Asian-associated ancestry cluster than the approximately 670-donor mean. In an earlier analysis of a few hundred of the donors, most TCR beta V segments were observed in productive rearrangements about 90% or about 30% of the time, broadly matching IMGT annotations. The classifier was reported to diagnose cytomegalovirus status with high specificity and sensitivity in both the original and validation cohorts. According to a later analysis, most CMV-associated TCR beta chains appeared to be HLA-restricted, and the HLA associations seemed to be driven largely by CMV exposure. According to a later analysis, parvovirus B19, influenza, CMV and Epstein-Barr virus appeared linked to several top co-occurrence clusters. A later genetic analysis associated a missense DCLRE1C variant with V-gene and J-gene trimming of TCR beta chains, and an independent cohort replicated the association. Strong co-occurrence of HLA alleles, especially DR and DQ, made assigning TCR associations to individual alleles difficult. Across donors, most TCR sequences were observed very rarely, whereas some public TCRs were present in many individuals. In vitro tests confirmed that a few of the cytomegalovirus-associated TCR beta chains recognize cytomegalovirus antigens. A further reported finding was that TCR beta sequences accurately predicted the HLA-A and HLA-B alleles for most subjects in the first cohort. It was suggested by the authors that the approach could potentially be generalized to other disease states and immunological phenotypes. Only TCR beta chains were sequenced in this cohort, and the absence of alpha or paired-chain data limited detectable features.

The CDR3 has 16 amino acids, counting the end cysteine and phenylalanine. The sequence is cut down to CDR3 DNA, 48 bases in frame from base 1. Trimming at the junction amounts to 2 bases on V and 5 bases on J, and the germline ends lie 16 bases apart. Taken from the germline V gene, the CDR1 and CDR2 loops are SGHDN and FVKESK. Points on this clone: Its antigen has not been determined. No quality values exist for individual bases; no much larger clone is one base distant.

Libraries were made using the immunoSEQ multiplex PCR assay. A mixture of 60 forward primers for TCR Vbeta segments and 13 reverse primers for TCR Jbeta segments was used in the multiplex PCR. The CDR3 region of rearranged TCR beta genes was amplified from genomic DNA with a multiplex PCR assay. On the Illumina HiSeq System, the amplified TCR beta libraries were sequenced as 87-base-pair reads. The paper's data handling went like this. In a later analysis, approximately 74 million unique TCR beta chains were counted across the approximately 670 repertoires, and around 11 million of these chains were shared by at least two donors. To remove PCR and sequencing errors, raw reads were error-corrected and collapsed into unique sequences using a nearest-neighbor algorithm that merged closely related sequences. To assign V, D and J gene segments, CDR3 sequences were aligned to IMGT reference sequences. For a sequence to be retained, a match of at least six nucleotides was required to both a V gene segment and a J gene segment. A rearrangement was called productive if the CDR3 had no stop codons and remained in frame with V and J, and every other rearrangement was called non-productive. Following IMGT convention, CDR3 was defined as the stretch from the second conserved V-encoded cysteine to the conserved J-encoded phenylalanine. The earlier analysis of 587 of the donors excluded sequences that lacked an unambiguous match to a single V gene segment. An earlier analysis of 587 of the donors called V segments functional above 56.7% productive rearrangements and segregating when the between-donor standard deviation exceeded 5%. To diagnose cytomegalovirus status from the catalog of TCR beta chain sequences, a statistical classification framework was built. In a later analysis, V and J genes were assigned by comparing TCR nucleotide sequences against IMGT/GENE-DB human TR gene sequences. Using the TCRdist pipeline, a later analysis assigned CDR3 sequences along with most-parsimonious VDJ recombination scenarios. In a later analysis, each TCR beta chain was defined by its CDR3 amino acid sequence together with its V-gene family, and reads without a unique V-gene family were excluded. In a later analysis, 450 to 600 highly shared, low-generation-probability nucleotide sequences were removed to address suspected cross-contamination and a sequencing artifact. In a later analysis, a clonal expansion index was calculated for each public chain from normalized within-repertoire ranks of inferred template counts. In a later analysis, generation probabilities were computed with a VDJ recombination model fitted to out-of-frame rearrangements, and the resulting probabilities were checked against IGoR. A later analysis scored TCR-TCR, TCR-HLA and TCR-CMV co-occurrence with hypergeometric tests, applying a repertoire-size bias correction to TCR pairs. False discovery rates were estimated in a later analysis by permuting HLA or CMV assignments 20 times. In a later analysis, co-occurring TCRs were grouped with DBSCAN, and TCRdist sequence similarity was added when clustering was performed within HLA-allele-positive subsets. Co-occurrence clustering excluded repertoires with fewer than 30,000 or more than 120,000 public chains, plus five with anomalous nucleotide sharing. What TCRdb holds here is the immuneACCESS table cut down to in-frame rearrangements. Part of the clones is not present; checked against another copy, under half of the missing clones reflect an unresolved V gene, and the others are unexplained. V and J calls and clone size are those listed in that table; D and trimming were worked out from the DNA. The sample table shows approximately 150,000 clones, and just under 80% are seen once. About 9.7% of the sample is held by the ten biggest clonotypes.

In total, 666 healthy bone marrow donors made up the cohort. At the time of sampling, all cohort members were nominally healthy, though unrecorded immune exposures were likely present. The donor tested CMV seropositive and was one of the 289 seropositive cohort members. A peripheral blood sample was collected from each donor, and TCR beta sequencing was performed on peripheral blood mononuclear cells. Genomic DNA extraction from the blood cell samples was performed with the Qiagen DNeasy Blood Extraction Kit. Rearrangement joined TRBV14 to TRBJ2-1, and TRBD2 may be the D gene, going by 6 matching bases. The source material was PBMCs. This receptor was taken from a man in his late teens or twenties in good health and CMV-seropositive. The nucleotide sequence reads TGTGCCAGCAGCCAATTGGTTCGGGAGAAAAACAATGAGCAGTTCTTC. The encoded protein is CASSQLVREKNNEQFF.